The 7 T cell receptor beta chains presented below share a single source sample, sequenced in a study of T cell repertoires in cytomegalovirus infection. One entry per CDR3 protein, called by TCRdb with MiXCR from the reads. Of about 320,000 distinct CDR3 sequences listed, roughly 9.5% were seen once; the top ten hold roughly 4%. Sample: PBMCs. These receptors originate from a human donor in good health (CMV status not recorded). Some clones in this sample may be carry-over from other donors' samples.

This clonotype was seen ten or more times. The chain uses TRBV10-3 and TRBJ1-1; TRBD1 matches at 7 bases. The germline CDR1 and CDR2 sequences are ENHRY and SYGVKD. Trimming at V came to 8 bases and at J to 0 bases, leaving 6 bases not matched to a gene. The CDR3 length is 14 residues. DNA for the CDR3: TGTGCCATCGGATCGGGACAGATGAACACTGAAGCTTTCTTT. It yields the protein CAIGSGQMNTEAFF.

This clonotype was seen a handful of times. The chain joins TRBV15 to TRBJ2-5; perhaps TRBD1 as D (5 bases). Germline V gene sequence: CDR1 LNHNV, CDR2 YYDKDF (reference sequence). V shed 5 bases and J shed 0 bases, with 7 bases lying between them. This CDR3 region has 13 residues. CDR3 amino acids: CATSARDQETQYF. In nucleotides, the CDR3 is TGTGCCACCAGCGCCAGGGACCAAGAGACCCAGTACTTC.

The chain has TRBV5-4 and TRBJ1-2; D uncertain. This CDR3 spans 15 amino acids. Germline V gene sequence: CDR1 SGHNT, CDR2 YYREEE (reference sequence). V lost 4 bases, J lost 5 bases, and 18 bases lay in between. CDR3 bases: TGTGCCAGCAGCCCGCCGGACGGCGACCTGTATGGCTACACCTTC. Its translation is CASSPPDGDLYGYTF.

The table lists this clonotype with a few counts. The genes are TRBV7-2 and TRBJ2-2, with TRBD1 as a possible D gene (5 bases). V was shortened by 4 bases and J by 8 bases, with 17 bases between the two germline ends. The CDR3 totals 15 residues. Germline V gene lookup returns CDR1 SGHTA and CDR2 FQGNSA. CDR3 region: CASSSFGYPGGELFF. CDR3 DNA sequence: TGTGCCAGCAGCTCATTTGGCTACCCAGGGGGGGAGCTGTTTTTT.

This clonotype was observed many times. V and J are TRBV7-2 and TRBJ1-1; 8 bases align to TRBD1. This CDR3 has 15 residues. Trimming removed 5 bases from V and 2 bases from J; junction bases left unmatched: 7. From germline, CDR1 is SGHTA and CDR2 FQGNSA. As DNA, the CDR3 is TGTGCCAGCAGCGCCCGGACAGGGAGAAACACTGAAGCTTTCTTT. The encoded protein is CASSARTGRNTEAFF. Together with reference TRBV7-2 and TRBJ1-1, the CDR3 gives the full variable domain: GAGVSQSPSNKVTEKGKDVELRCDPISGHTALYWYRQSLGQGLEFLIYFQGNSAPDKSGLPSDRFSAERTGGSVSTLTIQRTQQEDSAVYLCASSARTGRNTEAFFGQGTRLTVV.

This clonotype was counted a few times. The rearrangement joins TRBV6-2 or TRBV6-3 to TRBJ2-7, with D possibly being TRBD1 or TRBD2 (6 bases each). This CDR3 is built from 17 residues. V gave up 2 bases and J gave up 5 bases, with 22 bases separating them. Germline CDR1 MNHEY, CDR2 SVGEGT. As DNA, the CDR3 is TGTGCCAGCAGTTACGGGAGGACAAGGGCCAGGGGCGACGAGCAGTACTTC. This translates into CASSYGRTRARGDEQYF.

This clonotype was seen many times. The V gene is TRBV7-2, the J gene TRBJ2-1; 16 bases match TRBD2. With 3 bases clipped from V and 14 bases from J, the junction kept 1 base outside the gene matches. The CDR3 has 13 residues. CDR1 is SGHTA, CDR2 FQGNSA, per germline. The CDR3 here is CASSLGLAGGEFF. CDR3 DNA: TGTGCCAGCAGCTTGGGACTAGCGGGGGGGGAGTTCTTC.